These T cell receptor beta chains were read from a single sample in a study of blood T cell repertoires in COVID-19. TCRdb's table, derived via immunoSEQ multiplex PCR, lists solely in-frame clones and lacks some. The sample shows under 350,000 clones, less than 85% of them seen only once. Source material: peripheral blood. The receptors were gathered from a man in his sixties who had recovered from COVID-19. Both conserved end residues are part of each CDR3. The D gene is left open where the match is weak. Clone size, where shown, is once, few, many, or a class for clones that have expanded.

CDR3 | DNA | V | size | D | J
CAWSRGVSSGANVLTF | TGTGCCTGGAGTCGCGGGGTTAGCTCTGGGGCCAACGTCCTGACTTTC | TRBV30 | . | . | TRBJ2-6
CASSVAAGGGETQYF | TGTGCCAGCAGCGTAGCCGCGGGGGGGGGAGAGACCCAGTACTTC | TRBV9 | . | TRBD2 | TRBJ2-5
CSGLAHMNTEAFF | TGCAGCGGCCTGGCCCACATGAACACTGAAGCTTTCTTT | TRBV29-1 | once | . | TRBJ1-1
CASSKDNRAQYNEQFF | TGTGCCAGTAGTAAGGATAACAGGGCGCAATACAATGAGCAGTTCTTC | TRBV19 | . | . | TRBJ2-1
CASSPRGGLNTQYF | TGTGCCAGCAGCCCCCGGGGGGGCCTGAATACGCAGTATTTT | TRBV7-3 | . | TRBD2 | TRBJ2-3
CATSRGGGYYGYTF | TGTGCCACCAGCAGAGGAGGAGGGTACTATGGCTACACCTTC | TRBV15 | . | . | TRBJ1-2
CASSQDREPYNEQFF | TGCGCCAGCAGCCAGGACAGAGAGCCTTACAATGAGCAGTTCTTC | TRBV4-1 | once | . | TRBJ2-1
CASRGAGQGETEAFF | TGTGCCAGCAGGGGAGCGGGACAGGGGGAAACTGAAGCTTTCTTT | TRBV7-3 | . | TRBD1 | TRBJ1-1
CASRGRGTQPQHF | TGTGCCAGCAGGGGCCGGGGGACCCAGCCCCAGCATTTT | TRBV6-5 | . | . | TRBJ1-5
CASSLADRGYGYTF | TGTGCCAGCAGCTTGGCCGACAGGGGCTATGGCTACACCTTC | TRBV5-5 | once | TRBD1 | TRBJ1-2
CASHPGTNQPQHF | TGTGCCAGCCATCCCGGGACAAATCAGCCCCAGCATTTT | TRBV19 | . | . | TRBJ1-5
CASSQRTSFTDTQYF | TGTGCCAGCAGCCAGAGGACTAGCTTCACAGATACGCAGTATTTT | TRBV3-1/TRBV3-2 | . | TRBD2 | TRBJ2-3
CATTGAWEQFF | TGTGCCACCACAGGGGCCTGGGAGCAGTTCTTC | TRBV6-5 | once | TRBD1 | TRBJ2-1
CSASDEGRDGYTF | TGCAGTGCTAGTGATGAGGGTAGGGATGGCTACACCTTC | TRBV20-1 | once | . | TRBJ1-2
CASSDRVGANVLTF | TGTGCCAGCAGTGACAGGGTTGGGGCCAACGTCCTGACTTTC | TRBV2 | . | . | TRBJ2-6
CASSRTSGAGGYNEQFF | TGTGCCAGCAGTCGAACCTCGGGAGCGGGCGGATACAATGAGCAGTTCTTC | TRBV6-6 | few | . | TRBJ2-1
CASSLTGIRNGYTF | TGTGCCAGCAGCCTAACAGGGATCAGGAATGGCTACACCTTC | TRBV2 | once | . | TRBJ1-2
CASSYSRSSEAFF | TGTGCCAGCAGTTACTCGAGATCAAGTGAAGCTTTCTTT | TRBV6-5 | . | . | TRBJ1-1
CASSLRGSLNPNYGYTF | TGTGCCAGCAGCTTAAGGGGCAGCCTAAACCCAAACTATGGCTACACCTTC | TRBV11-2 | . | . | TRBJ1-2
CASSLVSAGTYNEQFF | TGTGCCAGCAGCTTAGTTTCCGCGGGGACGTACAATGAGCAGTTCTTC | TRBV11-2 | . | . | TRBJ2-1
CASSITKLAKNIQYF | TGTGCCAGTAGTATAACCAAGCTAGCCAAAAACATTCAGTACTTC | TRBV19 | . | . | TRBJ2-4
CSASIGDEQFF | TGCAGTGCTAGCATTGGAGATGAGCAGTTCTTC | TRBV20-1 | . | . | TRBJ2-1
CASSATGSSGANVLTF | TGTGCCAGCAGCGCCACGGGGAGCTCTGGGGCCAACGTCCTGACTTTC | TRBV9 | . | . | TRBJ2-6
CASSSRTGYGYTF | TGTGCCAGCAGCTCTAGGACAGGCTATGGCTACACCTTC | TRBV6-5 | . | TRBD1 | TRBJ1-2
CASSGTGPNSPLHF | TGCGCCAGCAGCGGGACAGGGCCGAATTCACCCCTCCACTTT | TRBV5-1 | . | TRBD1 | TRBJ1-6
CATSRAVSGGETQYF | TGTGCCACCAGCAGAGCGGTTTCGGGGGGAGAGACCCAGTACTTC | TRBV15 | . | TRBD2 | TRBJ2-5
CATSNAGNTGELFF | TGTGCCACCAGTAATGCAGGGAACACCGGGGAGCTGTTTTTT | TRBV24-1 | once | . | TRBJ2-2
CASSGRTSGLFYEQYF | TGTGCCAGCAGTGGACGGACTAGCGGGTTATTCTACGAGCAGTACTTC | TRBV6-4 | . | TRBD2 | TRBJ2-7
CASSQDISAYEQYF | TGTGCCAGCAGCCAGGACATCTCCGCCTACGAGCAGTACTTC | TRBV5-4 | . | . | TRBJ2-7
CASSSGMGGVQETQYF | TGTGCCAGCAGCTCTGGGATGGGCGGGGTACAAGAGACCCAGTACTTC | TRBV7-8 | . | . | TRBJ2-5